This T cell receptor (beta chain) is drawn from a study of regulatory T cells in long-lasting Graves disease. General study points: New patients shared more than 750 public clonotypes, fewer than the 2,500 to 3,500 shared by persistent patients.

Time point noted: newly diagnosed GD, antithyroid drugs for less than 3 months. Extracted PBMC RNA gave rise to the TCR library. The CDR3 totals 12 residues. V was trimmed by 8 bases and J by 8 bases, leaving 15 bases between them. Germline-derived CDR1 and CDR2 are MNHEY and SMNVEV (reference sequence). In this sample, this clonotype turned up a few times. The antigen is unknown. Relying on iRepertoire HTBI primers and Arm-PCR of CDR3 regions, the team built TCR beta libraries. In TCRdb, the multiplex PCR reads were re-called with MiXCR into one record per CDR3 protein. The data hold 500,000 or so distinct CDR3 sequences, with 15% to 20% observed a single time. These records were also assigned to another study, of T cells in Graves' hyperthyroidism and ophthalmopathy.

The J gene is TRBJ1-1, the V gene TRBV27; no reliable D call. The sequence was obtained from a woman aged 40-65 years with Graves disease. Sequencing used peripheral blood mononuclear cells (PBMCs), obtained at new diagnosis, from a patient treated with antithyroid drugs. The CDR3 DNA is TGTGCCAGCCGGAGGGCCCCCGAAGAAGCTTTCTTT. It specifies CASRRAPEEAFF.